Below, 2 T cell receptor beta chains from the same sample are listed, as sequenced in a study of T-cell reconstitution after alpha-beta-depleted transplantation in children. Unique molecular identifiers were used to barcode this TCRbeta library. TCRdb re-called the PCR reads through MiXCR, storing one row per CDR3 protein. The data contain some 830,000 distinct CDR3 sequences, roughly 16% of them seen just once; the ten biggest clones take up 5%. The specimen was PBMCs, mostly from graft donor cells, collected 360 days after TCRalphabeta/CD19-depleted stem cell transplant. The receptors here all came from a male patient under 18 who had a stem cell transplant for acute lymphoblastic leukemia, so the T cells may come from the graft donor.

This clonotype was observed a few times. J is TRBJ1-2 and V is TRBV29-1; D is ambiguous. The CDR3 loop spans 13 amino acids. Germline V lookup: CDR1 SQVTM, CDR2 ANQGSEA. Deletions cut 6 bases from V and 3 bases from J, with 14 bases between. The CDR3 coding sequence is TGCAGCGTAACTTCCGACACCTACTATGGCTACACCTTC. Translation gives CSVTSDTYYGYTF.

This clonotype was counted only a few times. The rearrangement links TRBV29-1 to TRBJ2-4; TRBD2 agrees at 10 bases. Per germline, CDR1 SQVTM and CDR2 ANQGSEA. Trimming cost V 6 bases and J 6 bases; bases outside gene matches: 8. This CDR3 comprises 14 residues. DNA of the CDR3: TGCAGCGTATCCGGGACTAGCGTTAGAAACATTCAGTACTTC. Its protein product is CSVSGTSVRNIQYF.